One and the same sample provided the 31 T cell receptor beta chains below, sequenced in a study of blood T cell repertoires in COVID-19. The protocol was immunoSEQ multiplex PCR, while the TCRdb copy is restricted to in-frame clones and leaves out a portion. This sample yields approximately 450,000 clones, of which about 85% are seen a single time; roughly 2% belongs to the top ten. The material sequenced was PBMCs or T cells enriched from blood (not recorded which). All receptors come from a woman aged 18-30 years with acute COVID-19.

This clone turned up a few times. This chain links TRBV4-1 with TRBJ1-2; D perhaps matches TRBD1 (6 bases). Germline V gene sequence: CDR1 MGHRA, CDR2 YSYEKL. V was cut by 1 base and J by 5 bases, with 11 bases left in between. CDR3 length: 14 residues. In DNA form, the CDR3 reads TGCGCCAGCAGCCAAGGTGGGGGCAGGTATGGCTACACCTTC. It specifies CASSQGGGRYGYTF.

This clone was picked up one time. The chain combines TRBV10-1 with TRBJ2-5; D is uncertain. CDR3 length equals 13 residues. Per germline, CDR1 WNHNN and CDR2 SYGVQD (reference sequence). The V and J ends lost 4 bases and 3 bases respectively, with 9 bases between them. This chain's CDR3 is CASSGWLEETQYF. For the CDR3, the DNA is TGCGCCAGCAGTGGTTGGCTAGAAGAGACCCAGTACTTC.

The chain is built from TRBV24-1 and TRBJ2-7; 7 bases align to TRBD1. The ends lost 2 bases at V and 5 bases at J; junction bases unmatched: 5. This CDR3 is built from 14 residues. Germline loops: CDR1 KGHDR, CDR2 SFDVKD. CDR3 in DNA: TGTGCCACCAGTGATTACACAGGGGCCCACGAGCAGTACTTC. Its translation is CATSDYTGAHEQYF.

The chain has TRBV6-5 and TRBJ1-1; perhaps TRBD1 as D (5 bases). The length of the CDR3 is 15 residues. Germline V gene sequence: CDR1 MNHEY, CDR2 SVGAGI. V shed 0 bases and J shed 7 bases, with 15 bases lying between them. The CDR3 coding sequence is TGTGCCAGCAGTTACTCGGGGAGGGGAGTGGGTGAAGCTTTCTTT. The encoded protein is CASSYSGRGVGEAFF.

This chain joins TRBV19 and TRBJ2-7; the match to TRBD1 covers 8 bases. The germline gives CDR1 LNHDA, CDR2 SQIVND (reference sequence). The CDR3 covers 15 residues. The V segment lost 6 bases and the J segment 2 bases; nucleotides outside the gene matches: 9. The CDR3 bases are TGTGCCAGTAGGGGACGGACAGGGAGGACCTACGAGCAGTACTTC. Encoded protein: CASRGRTGRTYEQYF.

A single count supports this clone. The CDR3 spells CAWSDSIGADTQYF. CDR3 nucleotide sequence: TGTGCCTGGAGTGATTCGATAGGGGCAGATACGCAGTATTTT. V and J are TRBV30 and TRBJ2-3; D perhaps matches TRBD1 (5 bases). The CDR3 spans 14 residues. The ends were cut back, 1 base at V and 4 bases at J, with 12 bases in the middle. Germline CDR1 is GTSNPN and CDR2 is SVGIG (reference sequence).

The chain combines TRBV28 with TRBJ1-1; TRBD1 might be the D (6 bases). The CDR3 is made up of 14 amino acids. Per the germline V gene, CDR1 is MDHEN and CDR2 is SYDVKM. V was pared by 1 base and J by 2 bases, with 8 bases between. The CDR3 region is CASSLSDSNTEAFF. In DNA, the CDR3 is TGTGCCAGCAGTTTATCGGACAGTAACACTGAAGCTTTCTTT.

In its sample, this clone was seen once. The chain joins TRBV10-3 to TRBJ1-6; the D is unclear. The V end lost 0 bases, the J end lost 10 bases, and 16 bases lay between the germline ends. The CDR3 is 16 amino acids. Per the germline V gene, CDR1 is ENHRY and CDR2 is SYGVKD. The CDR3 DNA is TGTGCCATCAGTGAGTCGGAGTGGCCCCTAGGCTCACCCCTCCACTTT. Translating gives CAISESEWPLGSPLHF.

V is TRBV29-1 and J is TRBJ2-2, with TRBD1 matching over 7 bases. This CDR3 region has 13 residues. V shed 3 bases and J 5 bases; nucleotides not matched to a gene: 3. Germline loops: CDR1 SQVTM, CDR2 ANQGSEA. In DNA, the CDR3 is TGCAGCGTTGACAGGGGGATAACCGGGGAGCTGTTTTTT. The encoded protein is CSVDRGITGELFF.

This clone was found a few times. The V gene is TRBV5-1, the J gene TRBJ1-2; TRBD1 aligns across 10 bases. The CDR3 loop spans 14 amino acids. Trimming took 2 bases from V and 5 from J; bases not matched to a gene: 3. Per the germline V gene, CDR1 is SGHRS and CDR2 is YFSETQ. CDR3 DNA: TGCGCCAGCAGCTTAGGACAGGGGGAATATGGCTACACCTTC. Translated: CASSLGQGEYGYTF.

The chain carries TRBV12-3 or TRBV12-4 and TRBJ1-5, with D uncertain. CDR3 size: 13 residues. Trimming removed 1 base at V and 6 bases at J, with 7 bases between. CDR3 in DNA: TGTGCCAGCAGTTTAGAGACGGGTCAGCCCCAGCATTTT. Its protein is CASSLETGQPQHF.

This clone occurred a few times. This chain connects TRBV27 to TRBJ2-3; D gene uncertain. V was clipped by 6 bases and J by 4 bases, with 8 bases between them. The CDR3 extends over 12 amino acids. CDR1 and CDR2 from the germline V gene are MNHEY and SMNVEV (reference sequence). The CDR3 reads CASRTSSDTQYF. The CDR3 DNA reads TGTGCCAGCAGGACAAGCTCAGATACGCAGTATTTT.

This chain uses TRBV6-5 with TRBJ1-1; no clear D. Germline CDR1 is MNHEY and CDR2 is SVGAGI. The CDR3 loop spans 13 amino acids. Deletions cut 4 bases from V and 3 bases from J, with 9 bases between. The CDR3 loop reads CASSSRGDTEAFF. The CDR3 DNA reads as TGTGCCAGCAGTTCGCGGGGAGACACTGAAGCTTTCTTT.

The DNA for the CDR3 is TGTGCCAGCAGAGGAAGACAGGGTGCAAACGAGCAGTACTTC. This encodes CASRGRQGANEQYF. This chain uses TRBV6-5 with TRBJ2-7; 7 nucleotides match TRBD1. The germline V gene encodes CDR1 MNHEY and CDR2 SVGAGI. The CDR3 is made up of 14 amino acids. With V trimmed by 6 bases and J by 5 bases, 10 bases remained unmatched.

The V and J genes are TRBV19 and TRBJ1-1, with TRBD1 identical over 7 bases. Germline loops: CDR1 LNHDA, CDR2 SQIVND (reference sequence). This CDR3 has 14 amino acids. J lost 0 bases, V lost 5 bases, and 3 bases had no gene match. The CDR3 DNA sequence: TGTGCCAGTAGTCTACAGGGGCTGAACACTGAAGCTTTCTTT. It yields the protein CASSLQGLNTEAFF.

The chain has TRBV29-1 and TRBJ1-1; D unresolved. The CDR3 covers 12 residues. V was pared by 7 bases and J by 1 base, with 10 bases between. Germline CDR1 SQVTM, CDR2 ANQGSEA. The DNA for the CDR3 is TGCAGCGCTTCACGGAGGAACACTGAAGCTTTCTTT. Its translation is CSASRRNTEAFF.

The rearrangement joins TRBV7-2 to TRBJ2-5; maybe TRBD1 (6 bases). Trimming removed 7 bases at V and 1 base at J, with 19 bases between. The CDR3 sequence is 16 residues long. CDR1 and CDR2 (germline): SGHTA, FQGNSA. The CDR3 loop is CASTSPTQGTQETQYF. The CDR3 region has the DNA TGTGCCAGCACCTCACCTACTCAGGGGACCCAAGAGACCCAGTACTTC.

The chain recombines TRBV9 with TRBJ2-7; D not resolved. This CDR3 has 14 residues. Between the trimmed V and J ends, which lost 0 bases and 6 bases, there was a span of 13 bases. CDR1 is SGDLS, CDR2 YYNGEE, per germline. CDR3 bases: TGTGCCAGCAGCGTAGAATACCAGTCTGGCGAGCAGTACTTC. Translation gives CASSVEYQSGEQYF.

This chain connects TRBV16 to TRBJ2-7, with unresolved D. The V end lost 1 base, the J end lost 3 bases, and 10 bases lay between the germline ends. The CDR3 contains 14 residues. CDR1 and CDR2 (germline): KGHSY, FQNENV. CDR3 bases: TGTGCCAGCAGCCAATATTCTGGCCACTACGAGCAGTACTTC. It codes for CASSQYSGHYEQYF.

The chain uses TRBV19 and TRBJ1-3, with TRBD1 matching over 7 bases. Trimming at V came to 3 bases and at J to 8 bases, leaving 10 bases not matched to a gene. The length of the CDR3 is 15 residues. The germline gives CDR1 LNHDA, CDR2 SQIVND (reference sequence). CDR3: CASSISQGTGYTIYF. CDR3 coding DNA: TGTGCCAGTAGTATCTCACAGGGGACGGGTTACACCATATATTTT.

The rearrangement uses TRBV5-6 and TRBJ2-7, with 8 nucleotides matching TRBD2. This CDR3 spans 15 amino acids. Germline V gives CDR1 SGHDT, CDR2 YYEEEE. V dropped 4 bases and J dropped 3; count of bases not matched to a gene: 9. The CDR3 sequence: CASSMLAGTYYEQYF. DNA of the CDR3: TGTGCCAGCAGCATGCTAGCGGGCACGTACTACGAGCAGTACTTC.

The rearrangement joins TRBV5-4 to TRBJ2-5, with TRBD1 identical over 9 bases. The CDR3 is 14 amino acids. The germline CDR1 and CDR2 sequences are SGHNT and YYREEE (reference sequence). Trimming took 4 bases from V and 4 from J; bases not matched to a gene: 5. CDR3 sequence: CASSRTGAGETQYF. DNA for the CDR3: TGTGCCAGCAGCCGGACAGGGGCAGGAGAGACCCAGTACTTC.

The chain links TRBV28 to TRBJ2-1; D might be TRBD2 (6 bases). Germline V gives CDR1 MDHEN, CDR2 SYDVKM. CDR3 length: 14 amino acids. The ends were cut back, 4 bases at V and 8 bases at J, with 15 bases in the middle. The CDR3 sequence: CASSSLIGSDEQFF. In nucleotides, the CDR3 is TGTGCCAGCAGTTCCTTGATCGGGAGCGATGAGCAGTTCTTC.

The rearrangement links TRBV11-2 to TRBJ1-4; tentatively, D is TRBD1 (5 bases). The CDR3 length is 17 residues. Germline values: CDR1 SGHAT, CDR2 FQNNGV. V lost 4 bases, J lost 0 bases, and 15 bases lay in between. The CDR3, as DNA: TGTGCCAGCAGCTCCTACCCGGGGGTTGCAACTAATGAAAAACTGTTTTTT. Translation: CASSSYPGVATNEKLFF.

In DNA form, the CDR3 reads TGTGCCAGCAGCCGGTCACAGACAAGCTACGAGCAGTACTTC. Translated, it gives CASSRSQTSYEQYF. The chain couples TRBV7-9 to TRBJ2-7; D remains unclear. Per the germline V gene, CDR1 is SEHNR and CDR2 is FQNEAQ (reference sequence). The CDR3 has 14 residues. Trimming removed 5 bases at V and 3 bases at J, with 14 bases between.

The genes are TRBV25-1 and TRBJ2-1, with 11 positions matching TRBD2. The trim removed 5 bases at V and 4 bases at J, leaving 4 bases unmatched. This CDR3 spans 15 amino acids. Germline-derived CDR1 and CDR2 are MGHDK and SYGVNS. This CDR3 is CASSRLAGKYNEQFF. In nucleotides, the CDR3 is TGTGCCAGCAGTCGACTAGCGGGGAAGTACAATGAGCAGTTCTTC.

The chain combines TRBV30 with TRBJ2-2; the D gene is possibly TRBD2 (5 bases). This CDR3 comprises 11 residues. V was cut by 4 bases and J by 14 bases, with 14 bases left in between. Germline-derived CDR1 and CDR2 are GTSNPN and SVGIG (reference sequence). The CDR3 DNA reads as TGTGCCTGGACTGGCTCAAGGACTCTGTTTTTT. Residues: CAWTGSRTLFF.

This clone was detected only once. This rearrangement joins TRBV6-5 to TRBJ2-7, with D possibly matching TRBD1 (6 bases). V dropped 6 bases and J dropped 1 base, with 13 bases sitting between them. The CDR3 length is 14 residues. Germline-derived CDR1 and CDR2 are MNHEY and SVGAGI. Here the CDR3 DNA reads TGTGCCAGCAGCTCTCCAGGGGATTCCTACGAGCAGTACTTC. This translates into CASSSPGDSYEQYF.

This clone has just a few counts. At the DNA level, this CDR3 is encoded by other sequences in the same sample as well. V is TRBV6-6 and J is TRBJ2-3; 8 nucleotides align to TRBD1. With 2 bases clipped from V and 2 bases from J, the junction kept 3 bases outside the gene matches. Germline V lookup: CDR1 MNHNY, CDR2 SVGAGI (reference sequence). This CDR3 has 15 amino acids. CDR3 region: CASSYGTGDTDTQYF. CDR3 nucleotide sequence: TGTGCCAGCAGTTACGGGACAGGAGACACAGATACGCAGTATTTT.

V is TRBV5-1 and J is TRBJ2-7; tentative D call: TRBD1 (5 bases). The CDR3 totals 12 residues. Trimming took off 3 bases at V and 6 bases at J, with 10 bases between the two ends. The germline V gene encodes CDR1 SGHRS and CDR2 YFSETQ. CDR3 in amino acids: CASSSPGPEQYF. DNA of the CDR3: TGCGCCAGCAGCTCTCCAGGGCCCGAGCAGTACTTC.

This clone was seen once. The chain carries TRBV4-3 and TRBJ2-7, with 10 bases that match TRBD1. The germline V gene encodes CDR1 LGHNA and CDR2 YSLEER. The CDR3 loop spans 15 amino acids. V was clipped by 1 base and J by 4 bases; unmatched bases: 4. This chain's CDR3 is CASSQGQGARYEQYF. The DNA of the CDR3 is TGCGCCAGCAGCCAAGGACAGGGGGCGCGATACGAGCAGTACTTC.